The source of this T cell receptor beta chain is a study of T-cell reconstitution after alpha-beta-depleted transplantation in children. The CDR3 consists of 12 residues. Germline lookup yields CDR1 SQVTM and CDR2 ANQGSEA. The germline V and J ends were trimmed by 4 bases and 0 bases, with 7 bases remaining between them. This clonotype was seen many times. Unique molecular identifiers were incorporated into the prepared TCRbeta library. In TCRdb, the PCR reads were re-called with MiXCR into one record per CDR3 protein. Here the sample spans around 410,000 distinct CDR3 sequences, 11% being singletons.

The chain combines TRBV29-1 with TRBJ2-7; D remains unclear. The specimen comprised PBMCs from the stem cell graft donor, sampled from the stem cell graft. This sequence originates from a human donor who donated a stem cell graft to a child with acute myeloid leukemia. CDR3 DNA: TGCAGCGTTGTGGGCCGCTCCTACGAGCAGTACTTC. Translated, it gives CSVVGRSYEQYF.